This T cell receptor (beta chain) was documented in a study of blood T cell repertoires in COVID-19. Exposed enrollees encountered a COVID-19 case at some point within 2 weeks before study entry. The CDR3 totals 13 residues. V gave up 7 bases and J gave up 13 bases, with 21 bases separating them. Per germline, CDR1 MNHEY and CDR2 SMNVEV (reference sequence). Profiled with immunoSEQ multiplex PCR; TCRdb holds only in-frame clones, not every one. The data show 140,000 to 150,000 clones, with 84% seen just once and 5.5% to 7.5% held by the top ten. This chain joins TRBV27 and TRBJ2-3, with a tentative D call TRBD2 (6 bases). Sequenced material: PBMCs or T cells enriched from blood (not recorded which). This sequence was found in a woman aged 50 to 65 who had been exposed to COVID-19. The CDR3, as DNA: TGTGCCAGCACCCCCACCCCCGGGACTCCCAAGTATTTT. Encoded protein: CASTPTPGTPKYF.